These 10 T cell receptor beta chains were all obtained from the same sample, sequenced in a study of cytotoxic CD8 clonotypes in ibrutinib-treated CLL (dated by TCRdb to about 2021). Sample time point, as interpreted from the label and publication: roughly 23 months on ibrutinib. The library was made by the immunoSEQ multiplex PCR assay. The immuneACCESS repertoire file appears here via TCRdb, limited to in-frame rearrangements. These files lack a portion of the clones; in checked studies, under half of the deficit traces to unresolved V genes, and the cause of the others is not known. For this sample there are approximately 100,000 clones; about 58% appear just once. The ten largest clones capture more than 35% of the sample. The source material was PBMCs, sampled after 24 months of ibrutinib treatment. Every receptor here comes from a human donor with chronic lymphocytic leukemia.

The chain recombines TRBV7-2 with TRBJ2-6; D is ambiguous. The V end was cut by 3 bases, the J end by 0 bases, with 3 bases between. Germline CDR1 SGHTA, CDR2 FQGNSA. This CDR3 is 14 amino acids long. CDR3 residues: CASSFHSGANVLTF. The CDR3 DNA reads TGTGCCAGCAGCTTTCACTCTGGGGCCAACGTCCTGACTTTC.

The chain recombines TRBV9 with TRBJ2-5, with 12 bases identical to TRBD2. V lost 3 bases to trimming and J lost 5 bases; unmatched junction nucleotides: 5. CDR1 is SGDLS, CDR2 YYNGEE, per germline. The length of the CDR3 is 15 residues. CDR3 sequence (DNA): TGTGCCAGCAGCGCCGGACTAGCGGGGACGGAGACCCAGTACTTC. As protein: CASSAGLAGTETQYF.

This clone was counted only a few times. V usage is TRBV5-6 and J usage is TRBJ2-7; 9 positions agree with TRBD1. The CDR3 is 15 amino acids. Unmatched junction bases numbered 8, after V lost 4 bases and J lost 3 bases. Germline CDR1 SGHDT, CDR2 YYEEEE. In nucleotides, the CDR3 is TGTGCCAGCAGCCATGGGACAGGGTTAATCTACGAGCAGTACTTC. It specifies CASSHGTGLIYEQYF.

The V and J genes are TRBV19 and TRBJ2-1; TRBD2 matches 10 bases. Trimming cost V 10 bases and J 1 base; bases outside gene matches: 7. This CDR3 is built from 15 residues. CDR1 and CDR2 from the germline V gene are LNHDA and SQIVND (reference sequence). The CDR3 is CATLSTSGSYNEQFF. In DNA, the CDR3 is TGTGCCACCCTTTCGACTAGCGGGTCCTACAATGAGCAGTTCTTC.

V and J are TRBV19 and TRBJ2-7; D is unclear. The CDR3 loop spans 11 amino acids. V lost 5 bases to trimming and J lost 5 bases, with 7 bases between them. Germline-derived CDR1 and CDR2 are LNHDA and SQIVND (reference sequence). The CDR3 region is CASSQADEQYF. CDR3 DNA: TGTGCCAGTAGTCAGGCAGACGAGCAGTACTTC.

This sequence joins TRBV11-3 and TRBJ2-1; possibly TRBD2 for D (6 bases). The CDR3 has 18 residues. CDR1 SGHNT and CDR2 YENEEA come from the germline V gene. Trimming removed 5 bases from V and 1 base from J, with 21 bases in between. DNA of the CDR3: TGTGCCAGCAGCGGAGGGCTAATAGACGCCTCGTCCTACAATGAGCAGTTCTTC. This encodes CASSGGLIDASSYNEQFF.

V and J are TRBV20-1 and TRBJ2-5; D unresolved. The V and J ends lost 6 bases and 6 bases respectively, with 8 bases between them. This CDR3 spans 10 amino acids. Germline CDR1 DFQATT, CDR2 SNEGSKA (reference sequence). The CDR3 is CSARKKTQYF. The CDR3 DNA follows: TGCAGTGCCCGTAAAAAGACCCAGTACTTC.

The J gene is TRBJ1-1, the V gene TRBV5-4, with 7 nucleotides matching TRBD1. The germline CDR1 and CDR2 sequences are SGHNT and YYREEE (reference sequence). The CDR3 is 15 residues long. Unmatched junction bases numbered 8, after V lost 4 bases and J lost 2 bases. CDR3 sequence reads: CASSPAGQLNTEAFF. The CDR3 DNA reads as TGTGCCAGCAGCCCCGCGGGACAGCTTAACACTGAAGCTTTCTTT.

The chain has TRBV7-9 and TRBJ2-5; no reliable D call. Looked up from germline, CDR1 is SEHNR and CDR2 is FQNEAQ (reference sequence). V lost 1 base and J lost 2, with 14 bases in between. The CDR3 totals 16 residues. As DNA, the CDR3 is TGTGCCAGCAGCTTAGGGATCGGGCAGGCACAAGAGACCCAGTACTTC. Its translation is CASSLGIGQAQETQYF.

The chain is built from TRBV19 and TRBJ1-3; 10 bases map to TRBD1. J was trimmed by 4 bases and V by 6 bases; bases with no gene match: 6. There are 15 residues in the CDR3. Germline values: CDR1 LNHDA, CDR2 SQIVND (reference sequence). Here the CDR3 DNA reads TGTGCCAGTAGGACAGGGGGCGCGGTGGGAAACACCATATATTTT. Protein sequence: CASRTGGAVGNTIYF.